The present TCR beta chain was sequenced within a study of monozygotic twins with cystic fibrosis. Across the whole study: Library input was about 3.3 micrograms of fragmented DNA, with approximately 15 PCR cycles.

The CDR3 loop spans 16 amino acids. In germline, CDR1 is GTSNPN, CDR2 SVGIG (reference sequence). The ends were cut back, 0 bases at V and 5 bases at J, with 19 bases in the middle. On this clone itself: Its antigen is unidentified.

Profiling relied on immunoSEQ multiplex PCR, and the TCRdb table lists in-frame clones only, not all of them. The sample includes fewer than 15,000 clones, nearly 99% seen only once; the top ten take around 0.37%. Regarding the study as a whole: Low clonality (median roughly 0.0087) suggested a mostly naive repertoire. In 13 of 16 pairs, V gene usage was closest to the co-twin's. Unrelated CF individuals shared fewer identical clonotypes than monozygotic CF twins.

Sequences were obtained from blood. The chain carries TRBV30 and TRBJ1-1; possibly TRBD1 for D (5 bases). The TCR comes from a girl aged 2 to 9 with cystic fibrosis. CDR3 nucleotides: TGTGCCTGGAGTGTACGGTATGCAGGGATGAGGACTGAAGCTTTCTTT. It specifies CAWSVRYAGMRTEAFF.